This T cell receptor (beta chain) is drawn from a study of blood T cell repertoires in COVID-19. Looking at the study overall: Spain, Italy and the United States supplied samples that represented acute and convalescent COVID-19.

A Seattle source enrolled patients during active infection and followed them longitudinally. Profiled with immunoSEQ multiplex PCR; TCRdb holds only in-frame clones, not every one. The sample consists of under 250,000 clones, about 83% of them appearing once. CDR1 and CDR2 (germline): LNHDA, SQIVND (reference sequence). The CDR3 length is 15 residues. Trimming removed 10 bases from V and 4 bases from J; junction bases left unmatched: 9. The chain recombines TRBV19 with TRBJ2-3, with 12 bases identical to TRBD2. What was sequenced was peripheral blood. The receptor was derived from an elderly woman with COVID-19, enrolled during active disease. CDR3 region: CATSASGGGPDTQYF. The CDR3, as DNA: TGTGCCACCAGCGCTAGCGGGGGGGGGCCAGATACGCAGTATTTT.